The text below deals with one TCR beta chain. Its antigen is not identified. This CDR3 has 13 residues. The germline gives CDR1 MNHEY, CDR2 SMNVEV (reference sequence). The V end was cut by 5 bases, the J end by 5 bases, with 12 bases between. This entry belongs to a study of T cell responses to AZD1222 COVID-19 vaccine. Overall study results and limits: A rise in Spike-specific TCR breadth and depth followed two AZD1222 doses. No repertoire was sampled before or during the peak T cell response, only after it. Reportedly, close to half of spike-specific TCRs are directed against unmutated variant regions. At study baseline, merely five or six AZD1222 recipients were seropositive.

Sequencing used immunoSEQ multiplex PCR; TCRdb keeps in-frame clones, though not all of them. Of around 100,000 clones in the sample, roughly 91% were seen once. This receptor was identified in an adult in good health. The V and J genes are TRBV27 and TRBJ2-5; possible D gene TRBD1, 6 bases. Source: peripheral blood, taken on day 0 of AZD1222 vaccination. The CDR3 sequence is CASSPVGAETQYF. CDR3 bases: TGTGCCAGCAGTCCCGTGGGGGCGGAGACCCAGTACTTC.